This T cell receptor beta chain was documented in a study of molecular identifiers for immune sequencing clone quantification. There are many counts of this clonotype. As yet, its antigen is unknown. TCRdb recomputed calls from the PCR reads with MiXCR, one row per CDR3 protein. The sample gives under 800,000 distinct CDR3 sequences, around 25% of which show up once; about 0.81% is in the top ten. Findings and limits, study-wide: It was shown that clones above 20 RNA copies held over 98% of effector molecules, but under 1% in naive cells.

The CDR3 sequence is 12 residues long. V lost 3 bases and J 6 bases, leaving 8 bases between the germline ends. Germline V CDR1 and CDR2: LGHDT, YNNKEL (reference sequence). The V gene is TRBV3-1, the J gene TRBJ1-1, with D perhaps matching TRBD1 (5 bases). The sequence derives from a human donor in good health. Some libraries in this study had Jurkat cell RNA spiked in. Sequenced: naive CD8+ T cells from blood, with Jurkat cell RNA spiked in. Subset specified: FACS-sorted CD8+CD4-CCR7+CD45RA+ naive T cells. CDR3 region: CASSQGGSEAFF. CDR3 nucleotide sequence: TGTGCCAGCAGCCAGGGGGGTTCTGAAGCTTTCTTT.